Below, 10 T cell receptor beta chains from the same sample are listed, as sequenced in a study of response to subunit inactivated influenza vaccine. TCRdb reanalysed the RT-PCR reads using MiXCR and keeps one entry per CDR3 protein. The repertoire holds roughly 500,000 distinct CDR3 sequences, 16% seen once, with less than 4% in the top ten. The specimen comprised CD4+ T cells sorted from PBMCs, sampled around 2 years after vaccination. These receptors all stem from a man aged 45-69 years who received an inactivated influenza vaccine.

This clonotype was seen at least ten times. This chain links TRBV29-1 with TRBJ2-1; 10 bases agree with TRBD2. Germline CDR1 reads SQVTM; CDR2 reads ANQGSEA. Trimming took 4 bases from V and 7 from J; bases not matched to a gene: 7. CDR3 length: 14 amino acids. The CDR3 DNA is TGCAGCGTTGTCCTGGGACTAGCGAGGAATGAGCAGTTCTTC. Translation gives CSVVLGLARNEQFF.

J is TRBJ1-6 and V is TRBV28; D ambiguous. Trimming took off 2 bases at V and 2 bases at J, with 10 bases between the two ends. There are 16 residues in the CDR3. CDR1 and CDR2 (germline): MDHEN, SYDVKM. In DNA form, the CDR3 reads TGTGCCAGCAGTTTACCCGTAGACGCCTATAATTCACCCCTCCACTTT. Translating gives CASSLPVDAYNSPLHF.

The rearrangement uses TRBV20-1 and TRBJ2-1; 7 bases line up with TRBD2. The length of the CDR3 is 12 residues. With V trimmed by 3 bases and J by 9 bases, 5 bases remained unmatched. From germline, CDR1 is DFQATT and CDR2 SNEGSKA (reference sequence). CDR3 sequence: CSASPSGVEQFF. The CDR3, as DNA: TGCAGTGCTAGCCCCAGCGGGGTTGAGCAGTTCTTC.

The J gene is TRBJ1-6, the V gene TRBV12-3 or TRBV12-4; D gene uncertain. V was clipped by 6 bases and J by 10 bases, with 13 bases between them. This CDR3 has 13 amino acids. The DNA of the CDR3 is TGTGCCAGCAGCCCCGGGCGGGGATCACCCCTCCACTTT. It encodes CASSPGRGSPLHF.

The chain recombines TRBV12-3 or TRBV12-4 with TRBJ2-7; D assignment may be TRBD1 or TRBD2 (6 bases each). There are 16 residues in the CDR3. Trimming removed 5 bases from V and 5 bases from J, with 22 bases in between. The CDR3 nucleotides read TGTGCCAGCAGTGTTCATAATGGGGGGCGTAGGCACGAGCAGTACTTC. It encodes CASSVHNGGRRHEQYF.

CDR3 sequence: CSASVSNQPQHF. The CDR3 DNA is TGCAGTGCTAGTGTTAGCAATCAGCCCCAGCATTTT. V is TRBV20-1 and J is TRBJ1-5; D is uncertain. Germline CDR1 is DFQATT and CDR2 is SNEGSKA (reference sequence). This CDR3 region has 12 residues. V was trimmed by 3 bases and J by 0 bases, leaving 3 bases between them.

The chain recombines TRBV10-3 with TRBJ1-1; possibly TRBD1 for D (5 bases). Trimming removed 0 bases at V and 1 base at J, with 15 bases between. The V gene's germline CDR1 is ENHRY and CDR2 SYGVKD. This CDR3 comprises 17 residues. This CDR3 is CAISESRGILRNTEAFF. CDR3 in DNA: TGTGCCATCAGTGAGTCGAGGGGTATCCTGAGGAACACTGAAGCTTTCTTT.

Only a few counts were recorded for this clonotype. The rearrangement joins TRBV7-2 to TRBJ1-2; 9 bases are a match to TRBD1. V shed 3 bases and J 13 bases; nucleotides not matched to a gene: 6. CDR3 length: 12 residues. Germline V gives CDR1 SGHTA, CDR2 FQGNSA. The DNA for the CDR3 is TGTGCCAGCAGCTTGGGGACAGGGCATTCCACCTTC. Amino acid sequence: CASSLGTGHSTF.

This clonotype showed up just a few times. V usage is TRBV10-3 and J usage is TRBJ2-2; D is unclear. Trimming left V 4 bases short and J 0 bases short, with 9 bases between. CDR1 is ENHRY, CDR2 SYGVKD, per germline. The CDR3 length is 15 residues. As DNA, the CDR3 is TGTGCCATCAGTGTGGACGGCCCGAACACCGGGGAGCTGTTTTTT. Residues: CAISVDGPNTGELFF.

Note on this clonotype: A much larger clone differs by one base, so this may be a read error. The chain is built from TRBV20-1 and TRBJ2-3; 13 nucleotides line up with TRBD2. The CDR3 length is 20 residues. CDR1 and CDR2 (germline): DFQATT, SNEGSKA (reference sequence). The CDR3 region is CCARDWTSGSRGSIADTQYF. As DNA, the CDR3 is TGCTGTGCTAGAGATTGGACTAGCGGGAGTCGGGGTTCGATCGCAGATACGCAGTATTTT.